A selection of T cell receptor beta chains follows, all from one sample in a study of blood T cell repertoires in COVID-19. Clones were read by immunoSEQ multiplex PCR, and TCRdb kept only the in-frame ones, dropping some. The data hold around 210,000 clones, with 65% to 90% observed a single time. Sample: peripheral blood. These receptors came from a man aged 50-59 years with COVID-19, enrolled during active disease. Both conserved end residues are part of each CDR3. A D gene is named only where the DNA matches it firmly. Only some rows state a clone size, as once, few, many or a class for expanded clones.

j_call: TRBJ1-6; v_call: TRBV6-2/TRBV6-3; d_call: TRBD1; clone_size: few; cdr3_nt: TGTGCCAGCAGTTACCGGACAGGGGATAATTCACCCCTCCACTTT; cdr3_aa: CASSYRTGDNSPLHF
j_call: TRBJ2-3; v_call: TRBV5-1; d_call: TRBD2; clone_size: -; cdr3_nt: TGCGCCAGCAGCTTAGGGACTAGCGCAGATACGCAGTATTTT; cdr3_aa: CASSLGTSADTQYF
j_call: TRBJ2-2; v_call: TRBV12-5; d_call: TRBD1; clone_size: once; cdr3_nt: TGTGCTAGTGGTACAGGACAGGGTAACACCGGGGAGCTGTTTTTT; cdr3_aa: CASGTGQGNTGELFF
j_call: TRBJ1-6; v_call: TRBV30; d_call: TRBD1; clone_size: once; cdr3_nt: TGTGCCTGGAACGATATGGGACAGTATAATTCACCCCTCCACTTT; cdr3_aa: CAWNDMGQYNSPLHF
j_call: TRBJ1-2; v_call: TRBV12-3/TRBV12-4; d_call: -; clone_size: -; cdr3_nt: TGTGCCAGCAGCCCTTCAGGGGTGAGCTACACCTTC; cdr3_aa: CASSPSGVSYTF
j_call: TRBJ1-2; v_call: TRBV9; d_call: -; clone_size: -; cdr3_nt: TGTGCCAGCAGCGTAGAGGCAGCGTATGGCTACACCTTC; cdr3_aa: CASSVEAAYGYTF
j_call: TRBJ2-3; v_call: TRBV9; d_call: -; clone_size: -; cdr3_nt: TGTGCCAGCAGCGTAATTCAGGGAGATACGCAGTATTTT; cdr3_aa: CASSVIQGDTQYF
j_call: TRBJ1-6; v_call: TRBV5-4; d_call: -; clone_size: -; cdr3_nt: TGTGCCAGCAGCCGAGCGAGTGGCGATTCACCCCTCCACTTT; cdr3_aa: CASSRASGDSPLHF
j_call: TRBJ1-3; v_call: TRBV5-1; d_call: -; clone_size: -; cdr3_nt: TGCGCCAGCAGCCCAAGCAATCCGGGAAACACCATATATTTT; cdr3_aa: CASSPSNPGNTIYF
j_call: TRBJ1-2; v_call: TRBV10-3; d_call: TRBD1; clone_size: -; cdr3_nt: TGTGCCATCAGTGAAACCTTTACAGGGGTCGTAGGTAACACCTTC; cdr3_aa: CAISETFTGVVGNTF
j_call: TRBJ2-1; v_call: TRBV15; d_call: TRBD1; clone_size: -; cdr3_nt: TGTGCCACCAGCGGTCAAGTGGACAGGGCTACGGATGAGCAGTTCTTC; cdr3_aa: CATSGQVDRATDEQFF
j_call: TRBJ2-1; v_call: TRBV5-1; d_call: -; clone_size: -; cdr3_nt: TGCGCCAGCAGCTTGGCGCCCCTCGGGGTTTACAATGAGCAGTTCTTC; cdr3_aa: CASSLAPLGVYNEQFF
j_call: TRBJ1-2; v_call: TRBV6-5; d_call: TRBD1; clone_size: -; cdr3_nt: TGTGCCAGCAGCGGACAGGGGACGGCTTTTTATGGCTACACCTTC; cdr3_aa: CASSGQGTAFYGYTF
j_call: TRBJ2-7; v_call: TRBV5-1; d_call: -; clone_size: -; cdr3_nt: TGCGCCAGCAGCCCAAACGAGCAGTACTTC; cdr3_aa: CASSPNEQYF